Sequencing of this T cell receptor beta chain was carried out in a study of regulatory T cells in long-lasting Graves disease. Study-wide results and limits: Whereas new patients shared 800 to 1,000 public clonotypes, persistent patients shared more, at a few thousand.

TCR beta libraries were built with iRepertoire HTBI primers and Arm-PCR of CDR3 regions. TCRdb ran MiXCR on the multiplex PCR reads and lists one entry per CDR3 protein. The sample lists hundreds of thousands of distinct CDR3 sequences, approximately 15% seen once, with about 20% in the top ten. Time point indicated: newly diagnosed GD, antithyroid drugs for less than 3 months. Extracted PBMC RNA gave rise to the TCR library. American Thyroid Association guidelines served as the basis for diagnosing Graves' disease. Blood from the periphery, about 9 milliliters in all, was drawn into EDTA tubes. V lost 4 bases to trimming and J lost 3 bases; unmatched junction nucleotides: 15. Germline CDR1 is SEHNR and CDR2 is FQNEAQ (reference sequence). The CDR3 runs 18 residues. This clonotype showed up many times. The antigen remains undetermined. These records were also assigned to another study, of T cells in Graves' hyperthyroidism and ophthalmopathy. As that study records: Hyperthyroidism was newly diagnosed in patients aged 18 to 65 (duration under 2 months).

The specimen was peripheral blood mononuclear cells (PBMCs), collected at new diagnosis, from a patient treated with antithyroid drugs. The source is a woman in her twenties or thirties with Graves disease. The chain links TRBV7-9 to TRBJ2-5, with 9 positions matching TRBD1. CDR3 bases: TGTGCCAGCAGCTACCCTCGTCTTGGACAGGGGATAGAAGAGACCCAGTACTTC. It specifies CASSYPRLGQGIEETQYF.